A single sample gave rise to the 26 T cell receptor beta chains below, sequenced in a study of blood T cell repertoires in COVID-19. TCRdb keeps only in-frame clones here, not all; method: immunoSEQ multiplex PCR. The sample records under 350,000 clones, around nine tenths being singletons. The sequencing sample was made of peripheral blood. These receptors all come from an older man with acute or convalescent COVID-19.

This rearrangement joins TRBV19 to TRBJ1-5; D is undetermined. CDR3 length: 13 amino acids. The V end was cut by 5 bases, the J end by 6 bases, with 11 bases between. Germline V gives CDR1 LNHDA, CDR2 SQIVND (reference sequence). The CDR3 sequence is CASSPDGVQPQHF. The CDR3 DNA reads as TGTGCCAGTAGTCCAGACGGGGTTCAGCCCCAGCATTTT.

This sequence joins TRBV7-9 and TRBJ2-5, with 7 bases identical to TRBD2. CDR1 is SEHNR and CDR2 is FQNEAQ in the germline V gene (reference sequence). After removal of 0 bases from V and 5 bases from J, the junction contained 3 bases not matched to a gene. This CDR3 contains 14 residues. CDR3 nucleotide sequence: TGTGCCAGCAGCTTAGCTTTCGGGAGGGAGACCCAGTACTTC. Amino acids: CASSLAFGRETQYF.

The chain combines TRBV28 with TRBJ2-5; D is uncertain. V lost 6 bases and J lost 1, with 3 bases in between. CDR1 is MDHEN, CDR2 SYDVKM, per germline. The CDR3 length is 11 residues. In nucleotides, the CDR3 is TGTGCCAGCAGCCTCCAAGAGACCCAGTACTTC. It encodes CASSLQETQYF.

The rearrangement joins TRBV30 to TRBJ2-2; D is possibly TRBD1 (6 bases). Trimming stripped 1 base from V and 5 bases from J, with 11 bases between. The CDR3 consists of 14 residues. Germline V gives CDR1 GTSNPN, CDR2 SVGIG (reference sequence). The CDR3 loop reads CAWSGNRETGELFF. For the CDR3, the DNA is TGTGCCTGGAGTGGGAACAGGGAAACCGGGGAGCTGTTTTTT.

Turning to this clone: A much larger clonotype is one base distant, so this may be a read error. The gene calls are TRBV7-2 and TRBJ1-2, with D perhaps matching TRBD1 (5 bases). The CDR3 runs 13 residues. V gave up 3 bases and J gave up 2 bases, with 7 bases separating them. Germline assignment: CDR1 SGHTA and CDR2 FQGNSA. Written as DNA, the CDR3 is TGTGCCAGCAGCTTCGACAGCAACTATGGCTACACCTTC. Protein: CASSFDSNYGYTF.

The chain couples TRBV19 to TRBJ1-5, with 9 positions matching TRBD1. The CDR3 is made up of 15 amino acids. CDR1 and CDR2 from the germline V gene are LNHDA and SQIVND (reference sequence). J lost 2 bases, V lost 7 bases, and 6 bases had no gene match. CDR3 sequence (DNA): TGTGCCAGTATCAAACAGGGGGCCGGCAATCAGCCCCAGCATTTT. This gives the protein CASIKQGAGNQPQHF. The full variable domain, completed using reference TRBV19 and TRBJ1-5, is DGGITQSPKYLFRKEGQNVTLSCEQNLNHDAMYWYRQDPGQGLRLIYYSQIVNDFQKGDIAEGYSVSREKKESFPLTVTSAQKNPTAFYLCASIKQGAGNQPQHFGDGTRLSIL.

The genes are TRBV3-1 (or the pseudogene TRBV3-2) and TRBJ2-3; maybe TRBD1 (8 bases). CDR3 length: 18 residues. CDR1 is LGHDT, CDR2 YNNKEL, per germline (reference sequence). Trimming took 4 bases from V and 0 from J, leaving 20 bases between them. DNA for the CDR3: TGTGCCAGCAGCCGATGGACAGGGCGGGGGTCTAGCACAGATACGCAGTATTTT. It codes for CASSRWTGRGSSTDTQYF.

Details on this clone: This CDR3 is also generated by other DNA sequences in the sample. This chain joins TRBV20-1 and TRBJ1-1; D gene unclear. CDR1 and CDR2 (germline): DFQATT, SNEGSKA (reference sequence). The CDR3 runs 11 residues. V lost 3 bases and J 3 bases, leaving 5 bases between the germline ends. In DNA form, the CDR3 reads TGCAGTGCTAGTCGGGACACTGAAGCTTTCTTT. It is translated as CSASRDTEAFF.

The CDR3 spells CASSVAGTDYEQYF. The CDR3 nucleotides read TGTGCCAGCAGCGTCGCCGGGACAGACTACGAGCAGTACTTC. The chain uses TRBV9 and TRBJ2-7; 7 bases are shared with TRBD1. CDR3 length: 14 amino acids. J lost 3 bases, V lost 2 bases, and 5 bases had no gene match. From germline, CDR1 is SGDLS and CDR2 YYNGEE.

The chain employs TRBV10-2 and TRBJ1-5, with a possible D match to TRBD1 (5 bases). The CDR3 sequence is 13 residues long. V was shortened by 4 bases and J by 3 bases, with 7 bases between the two germline ends. CDR1 is WSHSY, CDR2 SAAADI, per germline. For the CDR3, the DNA is TGCGCCAGCAGTGGACAGTACAATCAGCCCCAGCATTTT. Translating gives CASSGQYNQPQHF.

V and J are TRBV27 and TRBJ2-7; 8 bases map to TRBD2. The CDR3 totals 17 residues. The ends lost 2 bases at V and 0 bases at J; junction bases unmatched: 9. The V gene's germline CDR1 is MNHEY and CDR2 SMNVEV (reference sequence). CDR3 nucleotides: TGTGCCAGCAGTTTAGGAGGCGGGGGGTTGCCCTCCTACGAGCAGTACTTC. It translates to CASSLGGGGLPSYEQYF.

The chain couples TRBV5-4 to TRBJ2-2; D is unresolved. CDR1 and CDR2 (germline): SGHNT, YYREEE (reference sequence). The CDR3 spans 12 residues. V was pared by 2 bases and J by 5 bases, with 4 bases between. The CDR3, as DNA: TGTGCCAGCAGCTTCGAGACCGGGGAGCTGTTTTTT. Translated: CASSFETGELFF.

The chain combines TRBV29-1 with TRBJ2-7, with D possibly matching TRBD1 (7 bases). The CDR3 has 14 residues. Germline values: CDR1 SQVTM, CDR2 ANQGSEA. Trimming shortened V by 0 bases and J by 10 bases, and 19 bases separated the two germline ends. For the CDR3, the DNA is TGCAGCGTTGAAGATCGGGGGACAGCGACAAGTCAGTACTTC. This translates into CSVEDRGTATSQYF.

This chain uses TRBV6-4 with TRBJ2-5; TRBD2 agrees at 16 bases. This CDR3 is built from 17 residues. Germline CDR1 is MRHNA and CDR2 is SNTAGT. J gave up 4 bases and V 6 bases, and 8 bases lay outside the gene matches. DNA for the CDR3: TGTGCCAGCAGGACCGGGACTAGCGGGAGGGGAGGAGAGACCCAGTACTTC. This translates into CASRTGTSGRGGETQYF.

Points on this clone: Other DNA sequences in this specimen translate into the identical CDR3. This chain joins TRBV18 and TRBJ2-7; 9 bases fit TRBD1. CDR3 length: 14 amino acids. Germline V gene sequence: CDR1 KGHSH, CDR2 LQKENI. V lost 3 bases and J lost 3; bases outside the gene matches: 3. The CDR3 is CASSPGQGLYEQYF. DNA for the CDR3: TGTGCCAGCTCACCGGGACAGGGCCTCTACGAGCAGTACTTC.

This chain connects TRBV12-1 to TRBJ1-2. TRBV12-1 is given as a pseudogene. The CDR3 runs 13 residues. The CDR3 loop is CASSSGRRYGYTF. In DNA form, the CDR3 reads TGTGCCAGCAGCTCCGGGAGGCGGTATGGCTACACCTTC.

The J gene is TRBJ2-7, the V gene TRBV7-9; 7 nucleotides align to TRBD1. The CDR3 consists of 14 residues. Germline V gene sequence: CDR1 SEHNR, CDR2 FQNEAQ (reference sequence). V shed 4 bases and J 4 bases; nucleotides not matched to a gene: 7. The CDR3 region is CASSSSTGWYEQYF. The CDR3 DNA reads TGTGCCAGCAGCTCCTCGACAGGGTGGTACGAGCAGTACTTC.

The chain couples TRBV27 to TRBJ1-5, with 7 bases identical to TRBD1. Per the germline V gene, CDR1 is MNHEY and CDR2 is SMNVEV (reference sequence). The CDR3 runs 14 residues. The V gene end was trimmed by 6 bases and the J gene end by 3 bases; junction bases not matched to a gene: 5. In nucleotides, the CDR3 is TGTGCCAGCAGGAAGACAGGGATCAATCAGCCCCAGCATTTT. This sequence encodes CASRKTGINQPQHF.

The rearrangement links TRBV6-1 to TRBJ1-2; 8 bases map to TRBD1. The V and J ends lost 3 bases and 5 bases, in that order; junction bases with no gene match: 5. Germline assignment: CDR1 MNHNS and CDR2 SASEGT. The CDR3 is made up of 14 amino acids. CDR3 in amino acids: CASSEQGAYYGYTF. The CDR3 coding sequence is TGTGCCAGCAGTGAGCAGGGGGCGTATTATGGCTACACCTTC.

This chain links TRBV5-1 with TRBJ1-6; TRBD1 agrees at 7 bases. The CDR3 is 15 amino acids. Per germline, CDR1 SGHRS and CDR2 YFSETQ. V gave up 1 base and J gave up 7 bases; unmatched junction bases: 5. For the CDR3, the DNA is TGCGCCAGCAGCTTGACGGGACAGAGGAATTCACCCCTCCACTTT. Translating it yields CASSLTGQRNSPLHF.

The chain carries TRBV9 and TRBJ2-3, with D hard to call. There are 13 residues in the CDR3. Germline V gene data show CDR1 as SGDLS and CDR2 as YYNGEE. V was trimmed by 2 bases and J by 5 bases, leaving 9 bases between them. The chain's CDR3 is CASSVSLGDTQYF. In DNA, the CDR3 is TGTGCCAGCAGCGTTTCTCTCGGAGATACGCAGTATTTT.

This clone is a singleton in its sample. This sequence joins TRBV3-1 (or the pseudogene TRBV3-2) and TRBJ2-3, with D perhaps TRBD1 (5 bases). The V end lost 3 bases, the J end lost 1 base, and 11 bases lay between the germline ends. The CDR3 consists of 15 residues. Germline lookup yields CDR1 LGHDT and CDR2 YNNKEL (reference sequence). CDR3 DNA: TGTGCCAGCAGCCAGACGGTCAGGGGCACAGATACGCAGTATTTT. It codes for CASSQTVRGTDTQYF.

The rearrangement uses TRBV3-1 (or the pseudogene TRBV3-2) and TRBJ1-2; D gene unclear. The CDR3 has 15 residues. Germline assignment: CDR1 LGHDT and CDR2 YNNKEL (reference sequence). V was cut by 0 bases and J by 8 bases, with 16 bases left in between. The DNA of the CDR3 is TGTGCCAGCAGCCAAGAATCTAGCTCTGAGAGGGGCTACACCTTC. Protein sequence: CASSQESSSERGYTF.

This clone was found a few times. The chain carries TRBV6-2 or TRBV6-3 and TRBJ1-6; no firm D call. This CDR3 contains 13 residues. Trimming stripped 4 bases from V and 13 bases from J, with 14 bases between. Germline lookup yields CDR1 MNHEY and CDR2 SVGEGT. CDR3 protein: CASSFYRNDPLHF. The CDR3 nucleotides read TGTGCCAGCAGTTTCTACCGCAATGATCCCCTCCACTTT.

This clone was seen only once. This chain links TRBV7-8 with TRBJ1-3, with TRBD1 identical over 7 bases. Germline CDR1 SGHVS, CDR2 FQNEAQ. This CDR3 contains 15 residues. V lost 5 bases to trimming and J lost 0 bases; unmatched junction nucleotides: 4. This CDR3 is CASSRDSSSGNTIYF. The CDR3, as DNA: TGTGCCAGCAGCAGGGACAGCAGCTCTGGAAACACCATATATTTT.

The chain is built from TRBV9 and TRBJ2-6, with D maybe TRBD2 (6 bases). This CDR3 has 15 amino acids. Trimming cost V 2 bases and J 4 bases, with 10 bases left between them. Germline values: CDR1 SGDLS, CDR2 YYNGEE. CDR3: CASSVGGAGANVLTF. Here the CDR3 DNA reads TGTGCCAGCAGCGTCGGGGGTGCCGGGGCCAACGTCCTGACTTTC.